These T cell receptor beta chains were read from a single sample in a study of radiotherapy plus CTLA-4 blockade in lung cancer. TCRdb's copy holds only in-frame clones and misses some; the assay was immunoSEQ multiplex PCR. This table has some 98,000 clones, around 83% appearing once. The specimen comprised peripheral blood, sampled from a patient treated with radiotherapy plus ipilimumab. The receptor source for this set is a human donor with non-small cell lung cancer who had a partial response to radiotherapy plus ipilimumab. Each CDR3 is given with its conserved first and last residue. D genes are given only for firm matches. Where a row states a size, it is once, few, many or the class of an expanded clone; other rows omit it.

CASSRDRGPYNEQFF,TGTGCCAGCAGCCGAGACAGGGGGCCCTACAATGAGCAGTTCTTC,TRBJ2-1,TRBD1,TRBV7-3,-
CASSTGGPDTQYF,TGTGCCAGCTCGACAGGGGGGCCGGATACGCAGTATTTT,TRBJ2-3,TRBD1,TRBV11-2,-
CASSPAGVLSGANVLTF,TGTGCCAGCAGCCCAGCGGGAGTACTGAGTGGGGCCAACGTCCTGACTTTC,TRBJ2-6,TRBD2,TRBV7-2,-
CAWSAITGVTNEKLFF,TGTGCCTGGAGTGCCATCACAGGGGTCACTAATGAAAAACTGTTTTTT,TRBJ1-4,TRBD1,TRBV30,-
CATGGDYGYTF,TGTGCAACAGGGGGAGACTATGGCTACACCTTC,TRBJ1-2,TRBD1,TRBV27,-
CASSLGTIQETQYF,TGTGCCAGCAGCTTAGGGACAATCCAAGAGACCCAGTACTTC,TRBJ2-5,-,TRBV7-8,-
CASTIEREPRPDEQYF,TGTGCCAGCACCATCGAGCGGGAGCCCCGCCCGGACGAGCAGTACTTC,TRBJ2-7,TRBD2,TRBV7-8,-
CSAVAGANVLTF,TGCAGCGCGGTAGCTGGGGCCAACGTCCTGACTTTC,TRBJ2-6,-,TRBV29-1,-
CASRQKETQYF,TGCGCCAGCAGACAGAAAGAGACCCAGTACTTC,TRBJ2-5,-,TRBV10-2,few
CASSLFGSGTSGKDTQYF,TGTGCCAGCAGTTTATTTGGGTCCGGGACTAGCGGAAAAGATACGCAGTATTTT,TRBJ2-3,TRBD2,TRBV28,-
CASSFPSGPTEAFF,TGTGCCAGCAGTTTCCCTTCAGGTCCCACTGAAGCTTTCTTT,TRBJ1-1,-,TRBV6-6,-
CASSLNRQGGYGYTF,TGTGCCAGCAGCTTAAACCGACAGGGGGGCTATGGCTACACCTTC,TRBJ1-2,TRBD1,TRBV7-2,once
CASSFGDQPQHF,TGTGCCAGCAGCTTCGGAGATCAGCCCCAGCATTTT,TRBJ1-5,-,TRBV7-9,once
CAWSRNRGTNSYEQYF,TGTGCCTGGAGTAGGAACAGGGGGACCAACTCCTACGAGCAGTACTTC,TRBJ2-7,TRBD1,TRBV30,-
CASSRDSDYGYTF,TGCGCCAGCAGCCGGGACAGTGACTATGGCTACACCTTC,TRBJ1-2,TRBD1,TRBV5-1,-
CASSMREEQFF,TGTGCCAGTAGTATGCGGGAGGAGCAGTTCTTC,TRBJ2-1,TRBD2,TRBV19,few
CASRAQGNNQPQHF,TGTGCCAGCAGGGCACAGGGAAACAATCAGCCCCAGCATTTT,TRBJ1-5,-,TRBV6-1,-
CASSPQGHGELFF,TGCGCCAGCAGCCCACAGGGGCACGGGGAGCTGTTTTTT,TRBJ2-2,TRBD1,TRBV5-1,-
CASSYWTGDNSPLHF,TGCGCCAGCAGCTACTGGACAGGGGATAATTCACCCCTCCACTTT,TRBJ1-6,TRBD1,TRBV5-1,-
CASTFRQGVNYGYTF,TGTGCCAGCACGTTTAGACAGGGAGTTAACTATGGCTACACCTTC,TRBJ1-2,TRBD1,TRBV27,few
CASSLTAGEKTQYF,TGCGCCAGCAGCTTGACGGCAGGGGAAAAGACCCAGTACTTC,TRBJ2-5,-,TRBV5-1,-
CASSEYPGLGAGELFF,TGCGCCAGCAGTGAGTACCCGGGACTGGGCGCCGGGGAGCTGTTTTTT,TRBJ2-2,-,TRBV10-2,-
CASSDTGQRNQPQHF,TGCGCCAGCAGCGATACTGGACAGAGGAATCAGCCCCAGCATTTT,TRBJ1-5,-,TRBV4-3,-
CASSSSGRAYNEQFF,TGTGCCAGCAGCTCTAGCGGGAGGGCCTACAATGAGCAGTTCTTC,TRBJ2-1,TRBD2,TRBV7-2,-
CASSLGLWTGGGEQYF,TGCGCCAGCAGCTTGGGCCTCTGGACAGGGGGGGGCGAGCAGTACTTC,TRBJ2-7,TRBD1,TRBV5-1,-
CASSLAGVSGTDTQYF,TGTGCCAGCAGCTTGGCCGGAGTCTCGGGCACAGATACGCAGTATTTT,TRBJ2-3,-,TRBV5-4,-